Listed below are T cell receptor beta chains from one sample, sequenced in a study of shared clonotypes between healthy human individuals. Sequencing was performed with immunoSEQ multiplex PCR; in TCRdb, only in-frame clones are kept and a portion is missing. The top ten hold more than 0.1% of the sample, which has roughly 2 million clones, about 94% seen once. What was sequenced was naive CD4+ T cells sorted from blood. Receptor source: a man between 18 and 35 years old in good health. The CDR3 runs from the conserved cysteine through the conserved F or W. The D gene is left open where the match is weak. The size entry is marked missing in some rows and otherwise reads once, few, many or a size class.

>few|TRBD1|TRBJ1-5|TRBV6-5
CASRPGQTNQPQHF
TGTGCCAGCCGACCGGGACAGACTAATCAGCCCCAGCATTTT
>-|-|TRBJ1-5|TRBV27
CASSLSPGGSGGNQPQHF
TGTGCCAGCAGTTTATCCCCGGGTGGCAGTGGGGGCAATCAGCCCCAGCATTTT
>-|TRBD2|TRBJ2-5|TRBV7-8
CASSFRIGRAGAGETQYF
TGTGCCAGCAGCTTTCGTATCGGGAGGGCCGGAGCGGGGGAGACCCAGTACTTC
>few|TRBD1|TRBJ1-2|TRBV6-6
CASSSQEGQPYGYTF
TGTGCCAGCAGTAGCCAGGAGGGACAGCCCTATGGCTACACCTTC
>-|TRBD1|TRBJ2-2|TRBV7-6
CASSQKGQGNPNTGELFF
TGTGCCAGCAGCCAGAAGGGACAGGGCAACCCTAACACCGGGGAGCTGTTTTTT
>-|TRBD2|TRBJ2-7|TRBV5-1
CASSLRTSGSSYEQYF
TGCGCCAGCAGCTTAAGGACTAGCGGGAGCTCCTACGAGCAGTACTTC
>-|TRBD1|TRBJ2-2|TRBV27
CASSLGTATGELFF
TGTGCCAGCAGTTTAGGGACAGCAACCGGGGAGCTGTTTTTT
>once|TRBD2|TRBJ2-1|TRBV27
CASSFPGLAGSRQFF
TGTGCCAGCAGTTTCCCCGGACTAGCGGGTTCGCGGCAGTTCTTC
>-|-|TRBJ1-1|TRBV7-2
CASSALQGLTEAFF
TGTGCCAGCAGCGCACTGCAGGGGTTGACTGAAGCTTTCTTT
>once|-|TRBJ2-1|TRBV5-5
CASSLGPGKSSYNEQFF
TGTGCCAGCAGCTTGGGGCCAGGGAAATCTTCCTACAATGAGCAGTTCTTC
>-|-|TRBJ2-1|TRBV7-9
CASSFSGTGYFF
TGTGCCAGCAGCTTTAGCGGGACAGGGTATTTCTTC
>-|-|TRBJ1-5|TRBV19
CASTDGDSNQPQHF
TGTGCCAGTACCGACGGAGATAGCAATCAGCCCCAGCATTTT
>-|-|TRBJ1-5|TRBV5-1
CASSAQDPGEPQHF
TGCGCCAGCAGCGCACAGGACCCTGGGGAACCCCAGCATTTT
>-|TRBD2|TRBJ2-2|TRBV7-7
CASGIARNTGELFF
TGTGCTAGCGGGATAGCGAGGAACACCGGGGAGCTGTTTTTT
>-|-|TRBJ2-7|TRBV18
CASSPSRGGQYF
TGTGCCAGCTCACCTTCCAGGGGAGGGCAGTACTTC
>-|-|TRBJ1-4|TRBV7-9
CASSRIQGTWEKLFF
TGTGCCAGCAGCCGGATACAGGGAACTTGGGAAAAACTGTTTTTT
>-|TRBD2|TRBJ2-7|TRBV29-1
CSVEEGGKREQYF
TGCAGCGTTGAAGAGGGGGGGAAACGCGAGCAGTACTTC
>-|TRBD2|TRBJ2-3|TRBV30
CAWSKGLAGGPGDTQYF
TGTGCCTGGAGTAAGGGACTAGCGGGAGGGCCGGGAGATACGCAGTATTTT
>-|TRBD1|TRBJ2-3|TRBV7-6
CASSDRGGTDTQYF
TGTGCCAGCAGCGACAGGGGGGGCACAGATACGCAGTATTTT
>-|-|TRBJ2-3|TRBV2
CASSGRLAGPQYF
TGTGCCAGCAGTGGCCGCTTGGCGGGACCGCAGTATTTT
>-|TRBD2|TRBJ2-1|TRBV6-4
CASSRTSGRAGEQFF
TGTGCCAGCAGTCGGACTAGCGGGAGGGCTGGTGAGCAGTTCTTC
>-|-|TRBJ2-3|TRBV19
CASGGPRADTQYF
TGTGCCAGCGGGGGCCCGAGGGCAGATACGCAGTATTTT
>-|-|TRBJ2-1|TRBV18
CASSPSLASAYSEQFF
TGTGCCAGCTCTCCTTCCCTAGCGTCCGCTTACAGTGAGCAGTTCTTC
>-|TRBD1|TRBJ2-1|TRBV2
CASSRPRDRLYNEQFF
TGTGCCAGCAGTCGACCACGGGACAGGTTATACAATGAGCAGTTCTTC
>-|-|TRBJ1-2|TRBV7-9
CASSPRAGRGYTF
TGTGCCAGCAGCCCTCGGGCGGGGCGCGGCTACACCTTC
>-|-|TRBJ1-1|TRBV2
CASSEQGITEAFF
TGTGCCAGCAGTGAGCAGGGGATCACTGAAGCTTTCTTT